Listed here are 22 T cell receptor beta chains from one sample, sequenced in a study of blood T cell repertoires in COVID-19. Assay used: immunoSEQ multiplex PCR; TCRdb lists only in-frame clones, some missing. The data contain 150,000 to 200,000 clones, around 84% of them seen just once; the ten biggest clones take up around 5%. Material for sequencing was peripheral blood. The receptors derive from a woman in her 50s with COVID-19, enrolled during active disease.

The chain is built from TRBV25-1 and TRBJ2-5, with 7 bases lining up with TRBD2. The germline V gene encodes CDR1 MGHDK and CDR2 SYGVNS. This CDR3 has 15 residues. V lost 4 bases, J lost 0 bases, and 5 bases stayed unmatched. Written as DNA, the CDR3 is TGTGCCAGCAGTGCCCCAGCGGGGAACCAAGAGACCCAGTACTTC. Its protein product is CASSAPAGNQETQYF. Looking up the rest from reference TRBV25-1 and TRBJ2-5 gives the full variable domain: EADIYQTPRYLVIGTGKKITLECSQTMGHDKMYWYQQDPGMELHLIHYSYGVNSTEKGDLSSESTVSRIRTEHFPLTLESARPSHTSQYLCASSAPAGNQETQYFGPGTRLLVL.

The CDR3 sequence is CASRLDIPRAFF. CDR3 in DNA: TGTGCCAGCAGACTGGACATCCCGCGGGCTTTCTTT. V is TRBV12-3 or TRBV12-4 and J is TRBJ1-1; maybe TRBD1 (5 bases). The V and J ends lost 6 bases and 11 bases respectively, with 16 bases between them. The CDR3 is 12 amino acids.

This rearrangement joins TRBV14 to TRBJ1-2, with D maybe TRBD1 (6 bases). Per the germline V gene, CDR1 is SGHDN and CDR2 is FVKESK. This CDR3 is built from 15 residues. Trimming left V 0 bases short and J 1 base short, with 9 bases between. The CDR3 here is CASSQENRVNYGYTF. The CDR3 region has the DNA TGTGCCAGCAGCCAAGAGAACAGGGTTAACTATGGCTACACCTTC.

This clone was counted a single time. V usage is TRBV10-2 and J usage is TRBJ2-2; 9 positions match TRBD2. CDR3 size: 14 residues. The J segment lost 7 bases and the V segment lost 6 bases, leaving 6 bases of the junction unmatched. Per germline, CDR1 WSHSY and CDR2 SAAADI. In DNA form, the CDR3 reads TGCGCCAGCAGGGGCGGGGGGGCAGGCGGGGAGCTGTTTTTT. Translation gives CASRGGGAGGELFF.

This rearrangement joins TRBV5-1 to TRBJ2-7; 7 nucleotides align to TRBD2. The CDR3 runs 17 residues. V lost 4 bases and J lost 2; bases outside the gene matches: 15. Germline V gives CDR1 SGHRS, CDR2 YFSETQ. The CDR3 nucleotides are TGCGCCAGCAGCCAGAACGGCGGTAGCGGGCCAACCTACGAGCAGTACTTC. This encodes CASSQNGGSGPTYEQYF.

The chain recombines TRBV30 with TRBJ1-1, with D perhaps TRBD1 (5 bases). Germline CDR1 reads GTSNPN; CDR2 reads SVGIG (reference sequence). The CDR3 has 14 residues. Trimming shortened V by 3 bases and J by 4 bases, and 15 bases separated the two germline ends. For the CDR3, the DNA is TGTGCCTGGAGGGGGCCGGGGGGGGTCACTGAAGCTTTCTTT. It encodes CAWRGPGGVTEAFF.

The chain carries TRBV6-5 and TRBJ1-2, with 8 nucleotides matching TRBD1. From germline, CDR1 is MNHEY and CDR2 SVGAGI. After removal of 8 bases from V and 5 bases from J, the junction contained 10 bases not matched to a gene. This CDR3 contains 14 residues. The chain's CDR3 is CASALGTGGYGYTF. In DNA form, the CDR3 reads TGTGCCAGCGCCTTGGGCACAGGGGGGTATGGCTACACCTTC.

V is TRBV7-2 and J is TRBJ1-3, with D possibly being TRBD1 (6 bases). The CDR3 length is 14 residues. V lost 3 bases to trimming and J lost 1 base, with 7 bases between them. Looked up from germline, CDR1 is SGHTA and CDR2 is FQGNSA. In DNA, the CDR3 is TGTGCCAGCAGCTTCCAGGGGTCTGGAAACACCATATATTTT. It is translated as CASSFQGSGNTIYF. The entire variable domain, with the rest obtained from reference TRBV7-2 and TRBJ1-3, is as follows: GAGVSQSPSNKVTEKGKDVELRCDPISGHTALYWYRQSLGQGLEFLIYFQGNSAPDKSGLPSDRFSAERTGGSVSTLTIQRTQQEDSAVYLCASSFQGSGNTIYFGEGSWLTVV.

A single count supports this clone. This chain joins TRBV21-1 and TRBJ2-2; the listed D gene, TRBD1, was not tested against the DNA. TRBV21-1 is a pseudogene locus. The CDR3 runs to 14 residues. CDR3 residues: CASISDRGAGELFF. CDR3 sequence (DNA): TGTGCCAGCATCTCGGACAGGGGCGCCGGGGAGCTGTTTTTT.

This clone was seen just once. The V and J genes are TRBV30 and TRBJ1-2; unclear D gene. The V end was cut by 4 bases, the J end by 3 bases, with 12 bases between. The CDR3 extends over 13 amino acids. Germline V gene lookup returns CDR1 GTSNPN and CDR2 SVGIG (reference sequence). CDR3 DNA sequence: TGTGCCTGGAAGGTCCCGGGTGACTATGGCTACACCTTC. This encodes CAWKVPGDYGYTF.

This clone was recorded only once. The V gene is TRBV19, the J gene TRBJ1-3; TRBD1 matches at 7 bases. The CDR3 totals 17 residues. Germline CDR1 LNHDA, CDR2 SQIVND (reference sequence). The ends lost 5 bases at V and 3 bases at J; junction bases unmatched: 13. The CDR3 protein is CASSLTLETGIGNTIYF. DNA for the CDR3: TGTGCCAGTAGTTTGACGCTCGAGACAGGGATTGGAAACACCATATATTTT.

The chain has TRBV11-3 and TRBJ2-5; 10 bases map to TRBD1. This CDR3 comprises 15 residues. CDR1 and CDR2 from the germline V gene are SGHNT and YENEEA. With V trimmed by 5 bases and J by 5 bases, 8 bases remained unmatched. The CDR3 loop reads CASSQGQGMQETQYF. In DNA, the CDR3 is TGTGCCAGCAGCCAGGGACAGGGGATGCAGGAGACCCAGTACTTC.

This chain links TRBV9 with TRBJ2-2; D gene uncertain. V was cut by 5 bases and J by 2 bases, with 10 bases left in between. Germline V gene data show CDR1 as SGDLS and CDR2 as YYNGEE. This CDR3 has 14 residues. The CDR3 sequence: CASRKSGNTGELFF. CDR3 DNA: TGTGCCAGCAGGAAGTCTGGCAACACCGGGGAGCTGTTTTTT.

This rearrangement joins TRBV19 to TRBJ1-3; D remains unclear. Germline V lookup: CDR1 LNHDA, CDR2 SQIVND (reference sequence). The ends were cut back, 3 bases at V and 2 bases at J, with 14 bases in the middle. The CDR3 length is 16 residues. CDR3 region: CASSIGGVRAGNTIYF. In DNA form, the CDR3 reads TGTGCCAGTAGTATTGGTGGCGTGAGGGCTGGAAACACCATATATTTT. The full variable domain, its missing parts supplied by reference TRBV19 and TRBJ1-3, is DGGITQSPKYLFRKEGQNVTLSCEQNLNHDAMYWYRQDPGQGLRLIYYSQIVNDFQKGDIAEGYSVSREKKESFPLTVTSAQKNPTAFYLCASSIGGVRAGNTIYFGEGSWLTVV.

The V gene is TRBV9, the J gene TRBJ2-1; TRBD2 agrees at 11 bases. Germline values: CDR1 SGDLS, CDR2 YYNGEE. The V and J ends lost 0 bases and 0 bases, in that order; junction bases with no gene match: 8. The CDR3 totals 19 residues. CDR3: CASSVEGTSGFISYNEQFF. CDR3 bases: TGTGCCAGCAGCGTAGAGGGGACTAGCGGATTCATCTCCTACAATGAGCAGTTCTTC. Based on the CDR3 plus reference TRBV9 and TRBJ2-1, the full variable domain is DSGVTQTPKHLITATGQRVTLRCSPRSGDLSVYWYQQSLDQGLQFLIQYYNGEERAKGNILERFSAQQFPDLHSELNLSSLELGDSALYFCASSVEGTSGFISYNEQFFGPGTRLTVL.

The J gene is TRBJ2-3, the V gene TRBV3-1 (or the pseudogene TRBV3-2), with 11 bases identical to TRBD2. V was pared by 3 bases and J by 1 base, with 3 bases of the junction left unmatched. This CDR3 has 16 residues. Germline V gene sequence: CDR1 LGHDT, CDR2 YNNKEL (reference sequence). This CDR3 reads CASSQVTSGGTDTQYF. The DNA of the CDR3 is TGTGCCAGCAGCCAGGTGACTAGCGGGGGCACAGATACGCAGTATTTT.

V and J are TRBV19 and TRBJ1-5; no firm D call. CDR3 size: 15 residues. Trimming stripped 3 bases from V and 4 bases from J, with 13 bases between. The germline V gene has CDR1 LNHDA and CDR2 SQIVND (reference sequence). The CDR3 DNA sequence: TGTGCCAGTAGTATTGCGGGGATCGGGAATCAGCCCCAGCATTTT. Its translation: CASSIAGIGNQPQHF.

This clone has only one observation. This rearrangement joins TRBV19 to TRBJ1-3, with 9 nucleotides matching TRBD1. Trimming took 5 bases from V and 4 from J; bases not matched to a gene: 12. The CDR3 extends over 17 amino acids. Germline lookup yields CDR1 LNHDA and CDR2 SQIVND (reference sequence). The CDR3 sequence: CASSETGGPSGGNTIYF. For the CDR3, the DNA is TGTGCCAGTAGTGAGACAGGGGGACCGTCGGGCGGAAACACCATATATTTT.

This chain connects TRBV4-3 to TRBJ1-2; D is ambiguous. The length of the CDR3 is 13 residues. The germline V gene encodes CDR1 LGHNA and CDR2 YSLEER. Between the trimmed V and J ends, which lost 0 bases and 7 bases, there was a span of 9 bases. CDR3 sequence (DNA): TGCGCCAGCAGCCAAGACAGAATCTCTGGCTACACCTTC. Amino acids: CASSQDRISGYTF.

The chain is built from TRBV24-1 and TRBJ2-2; a possible D gene is TRBD2 (7 bases). The V end lost 4 bases, the J end lost 5 bases, and 16 bases lay between the germline ends. This CDR3 has 16 amino acids. From germline, CDR1 is KGHDR and CDR2 SFDVKD. The CDR3 is CATSETGRGGTGELFF. The DNA for the CDR3 is TGTGCCACCAGTGAAACAGGGAGGGGTGGGACCGGGGAGCTGTTTTTT.

The chain carries TRBV11-2 and TRBJ1-1; D ambiguous. V lost 1 base to trimming and J lost 0 bases, with 9 bases between them. The CDR3 is 15 amino acids. CDR1 SGHAT and CDR2 FQNNGV come from the germline V gene. The CDR3 DNA is TGTGCCAGCAGCTTAGCAGGATCCATGAACACTGAAGCTTTCTTT. Translated: CASSLAGSMNTEAFF.

The rearrangement uses TRBV5-4 and TRBJ2-2, with 8 bases that match TRBD1. The germline V gene encodes CDR1 SGHNT and CDR2 YYREEE (reference sequence). The V and J ends lost 4 bases and 9 bases, in that order; junction bases with no gene match: 5. This CDR3 is built from 13 residues. In DNA, the CDR3 is TGTGCCAGCAGCCAGGGACAGGTTAGGGAGCTGTTTTTT. It codes for CASSQGQVRELFF.